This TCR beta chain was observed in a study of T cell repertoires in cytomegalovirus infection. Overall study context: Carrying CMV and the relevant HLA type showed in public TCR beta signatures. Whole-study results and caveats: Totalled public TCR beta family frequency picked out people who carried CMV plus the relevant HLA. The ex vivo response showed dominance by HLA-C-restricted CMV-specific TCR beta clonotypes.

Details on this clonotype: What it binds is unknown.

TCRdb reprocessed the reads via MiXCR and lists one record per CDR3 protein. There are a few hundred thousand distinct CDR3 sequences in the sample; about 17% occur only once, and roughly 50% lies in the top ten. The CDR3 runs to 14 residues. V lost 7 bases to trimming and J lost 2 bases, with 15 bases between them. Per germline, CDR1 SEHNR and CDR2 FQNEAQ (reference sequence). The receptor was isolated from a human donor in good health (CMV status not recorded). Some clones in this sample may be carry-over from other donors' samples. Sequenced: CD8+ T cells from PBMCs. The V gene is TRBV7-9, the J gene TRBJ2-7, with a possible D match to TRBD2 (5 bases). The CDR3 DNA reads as TGTGCCAGCACCCCCAACGGGGTTCCCTACGAGCAGTACTTC. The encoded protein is CASTPNGVPYEQYF.